This T cell receptor beta chain was identified in a study of blood T cells in healthy people across ages. A note on this clonotype: The antigen is not known. One base away lies a much larger clone, so this may be a sequencing read error.

There were healthy Caucasian individuals from Russia, aged roughly 6 to 90, serving as donors. Trimming removed 3 bases at V and 8 bases at J, with 17 bases between. The CDR3 loop spans 15 amino acids. CDR1 and CDR2 from the germline V gene are ENHRY and SYGVKD. Overall study findings and caveats: Strong correlation was found linking TCR beta diversity to naive T cell percentage.

A second PCR of 7 to 11 cycles used a sample-barcoded 5' primer and a J-beta primer mix. A template-switch adaptor that had 12 random nucleotides put a tag on each cDNA molecule. MiXCR was run by TCRdb on the 5' RACE reads, yielding one entry per CDR3 protein. Of some 880,000 distinct CDR3 sequences listed, around 34% were seen once; the top ten hold approximately 13%. The source of this sequence is a man aged 18 to 29 in good health. The source material was blood. The rearrangement links TRBV10-3 to TRBJ2-1; a weak D match, TRBD2 (6 bases). The chain's CDR3 is CAISDGGTPRDEQFF. The CDR3 DNA sequence: TGTGCCATCAGTGACGGTGGGACTCCCAGGGATGAGCAGTTCTTC.